These T cell receptor beta chains were read from a single sample in a study of T cells in Graves' hyperthyroidism and ophthalmopathy. Using its own MiXCR run on the multiplex PCR reads, TCRdb lists one record per CDR3 protein. Of hundreds of thousands of distinct CDR3 sequences listed, over 11% are singletons. The sequenced sample consisted of blood. These receptors all come from a woman aged 30 to 39 with Graves' hyperthyroidism. Each CDR3 is given with its conserved first and last residue. Each record gives: J gene, clone size, V gene, D gene, CDR3 DNA, CDR3 protein. D genes are given only for firm matches. Size values are once, few and many counts, or a class for expanded clones, and some rows have none.

TRBJ2-7 - TRBV5-4 - TGTGCCAGCAGCTTGGCTGGGTTCTACGAGCAGTACTTC CASSLAGFYEQYF
TRBJ2-4 few TRBV5-8 TRBD1 TGTGCCAGCAGCCCCCGGACAGGGAAGGACATTCAGTACTTC CASSPRTGKDIQYF
TRBJ2-2 - TRBV20-1 - TGCAGTGCTAGCGGCTCGCTAACCGGGGAGCTGTTTTTT CSASGSLTGELFF
TRBJ1-5 many TRBV28 - TGTGCCAGCGGGCCTCGGGGAGGAGCTAATCAGCCCCAGCATTTT CASGPRGGANQPQHF
TRBJ1-2 - TRBV28 TRBD1 TGTGCCAGCAGTTGGGACAGCGGGATCTACACCTTC CASSWDSGIYTF
TRBJ2-5 - TRBV12-3/TRBV12-4 - TGTGCCAGCAGTTTAGTCGGCAGGGAAGAGACCCAGTACTTC CASSLVGREETQYF
TRBJ1-1 many TRBV30 - TGTGCCTGGAGTGTTTTGGGGGCTGAAGCTTTCTTT CAWSVLGAEAFF
TRBJ2-7 few TRBV2 TRBD2 TGTGCCAGCAGTGAGTTCGCGGGAGGGGTGTACGAGCAGTACTTC CASSEFAGGVYEQYF
TRBJ2-6 - TRBV3-1 - TGTGCCAGCAGCCCTCGACAGCCCTCTGGGGCCAACGTCCTGACTTTC CASSPRQPSGANVLTF
TRBJ1-1 - TRBV12-5 TRBD1 TGCGCTAGTGGTCCAACAGGGGAGAGAACTGAAGTTTTCTTT CASGPTGERTEVFF
TRBJ2-3 - TRBV6-2/TRBV6-3 - TGTGCCAGCAACCAAGGGGCGCGCACAGATACGCAGTATTTT CASNQGARTDTQYF
TRBJ2-1 many TRBV11-2 - TGTGCCAGCAGCCCCGGGACTCCCAATGAGCAGTTCTTC CASSPGTPNEQFF
TRBJ1-1 many TRBV7-2 - TGTGCCAGCAGCTTAGAAAGGGGCTTTTGGACTGAAGCTTTCTTT CASSLERGFWTEAFF
TRBJ2-3 few TRBV19 - TGTGCCAGTAGTATAGTTGGGGCCACAGATACGCAGTATTTT CASSIVGATDTQYF
TRBJ1-2 - TRBV5-6 - TGTGCCAGCAGCTGGGGGGGGGCCGCGGGCTACACCTTC CASSWGGAAGYTF
TRBJ1-2 many TRBV19 - TGTGCCAGTAGAAGGGGAGAGGGCTACACCTTC CASRRGEGYTF
TRBJ1-6 many TRBV30 - TGTGCCTGGAGGTTACGGAACAGCTATAATTCACCCCTCCACTTT CAWRLRNSYNSPLHF
TRBJ2-5 few TRBV4-1 - TGCGCCAGCAGCCAAGATCGGGGGGCGCATCCCCCCCCTCGGGAGACCCAGTACTTC CASSQDRGAHPPPRETQYF
TRBJ2-1 many TRBV28 - TGTGCCAGCATGTCAACCCCTGGCAATGAGCAGTTCTTC CASMSTPGNEQFF
TRBJ1-1 - TRBV7-2 - TGTGCCAGCAGCTCTCGGAATTTAGCTTTCTTT CASSSRNLAFF
TRBJ2-3 few TRBV6-2/TRBV6-3 TRBD1 TGTGCCAGCAGTTACACGACAGGGGGTCGTGATACGCAGTATTTT CASSYTTGGRDTQYF
TRBJ2-3 - TRBV6-1 TRBD2 TGTGCCACCGAAGGTATAGCGGGTCAAGGCACAGATACGCAGTATTTT CATEGIAGQGTDTQYF
TRBJ2-3 few TRBV19 - TGTGCCAGTGGCCAGCGGGCACGTCCGGGAGATACGCAGTATTTT CASGQRARPGDTQYF
TRBJ1-1 many TRBV24-1 - TGTGCCACCAGGGACTGGGGGAACACTGAAGCTTTCTTT CATRDWGNTEAFF
TRBJ2-7 - TRBV20-1 TRBD2 TGCAGTGCTAGAGACTCGGGGGGGACTAGCGGCTCCTACGAGCAGTACTTC CSARDSGGTSGSYEQYF
TRBJ1-1 many TRBV28 TRBD1 TGTGCCAGCAGTCGAACGGCGGCCGGGACAGGGAACACTGAAGCTTTCTTT CASSRTAAGTGNTEAFF
TRBJ2-7 - TRBV2 - TGTGCCAGCAGTGAAGACCCCCTGGGCTCCTACGAGCAGTACTTC CASSEDPLGSYEQYF
TRBJ2-5 few TRBV11-2 - TGTGCCAGCAGCTTATACAAGCAGACCCAGTACTTC CASSLYKQTQYF
TRBJ1-4 many TRBV6-2/TRBV6-3 TRBD1 TGTGCCAGCAGAGGACAGGGAATACGTGAAAAACTGTTTTTT CASRGQGIREKLFF
TRBJ2-5 many TRBV27 - TGTGCCAGCAGCCTCACTAGTTTTCCTTCCCAAGAGACCCAGTACTTC CASSLTSFPSQETQYF
TRBJ2-2 few TRBV7-9 - TGTGCCAGCAGCCGCCCCGTTGTACAAAGAGGCACCGGGGAGCTGTTTTTT CASSRPVVQRGTGELFF
TRBJ2-7 few TRBV7-2 TRBD2 TGTGCCAGCAGCTCCCCTCGGACTAGCGGACCCTACGAGCAGTACTTC CASSSPRTSGPYEQYF
TRBJ2-7 many TRBV19 - TGTGCCAGTAGTCTTTCTCCAGGGTACGAGCAGTACTTC CASSLSPGYEQYF
TRBJ2-1 - TRBV28 TRBD2 TGTGCCAGCAGGACTCTAGCGGGAGATGGGTACAATGAGCAGTTCTTC CASRTLAGDGYNEQFF
TRBJ2-3 many TRBV27 TRBD2 TGTGCCAGCAGGCTAACGAGACTAGCGGCAAGCACAGATACGCAGTATTTT CASRLTRLAASTDTQYF
TRBJ2-5 - TRBV4-1 - TGCGCCAGCAGCCGCCCGGAGGCTAGCCGACAGACCCAGTACTTC CASSRPEASRQTQYF
TRBJ1-5 - TRBV30 - TGTGCCTGGAGTGACAGAAGCAATCAGCCCCAGCATTTT CAWSDRSNQPQHF
TRBJ2-3 once TRBV5-1 TRBD2 TGCGCCAGCAGCTTGTTGCGGGGGTCCACAGATACGCAGTATTTT CASSLLRGSTDTQYF
TRBJ1-1 few TRBV6-1 - TGTGCCAGCACCGCCACTGAAGCTTTCTTT CASTATEAFF
TRBJ2-3 many TRBV28 - TGTGCCAGCATGAGGGAGCAGGGCACAGATACGCAGTATTTT CASMREQGTDTQYF
TRBJ2-1 once TRBV20-1 - TGCAGTGCTTCTTCGCATGAGCAGCTCTTC CSASSHEQLF
TRBJ2-7 many TRBV12-3/TRBV12-4 - TGTGCCAGCAGTTTGGGTGGGAGCTACTACGAGCAGTACTTC CASSLGGSYYEQYF